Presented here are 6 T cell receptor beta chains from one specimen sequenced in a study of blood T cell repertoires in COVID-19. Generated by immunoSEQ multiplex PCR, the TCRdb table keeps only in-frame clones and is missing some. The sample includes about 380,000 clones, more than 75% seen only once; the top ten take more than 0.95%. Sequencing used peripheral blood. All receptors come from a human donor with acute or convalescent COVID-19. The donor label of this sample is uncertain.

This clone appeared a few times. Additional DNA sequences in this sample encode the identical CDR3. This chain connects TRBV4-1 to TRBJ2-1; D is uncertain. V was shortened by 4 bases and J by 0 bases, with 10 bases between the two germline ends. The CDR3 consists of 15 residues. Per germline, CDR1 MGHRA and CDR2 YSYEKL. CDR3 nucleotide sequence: TGCGCCAGCAGCCCCTCGACTGACTCCTACAATGAGCAGTTCTTC. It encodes CASSPSTDSYNEQFF.

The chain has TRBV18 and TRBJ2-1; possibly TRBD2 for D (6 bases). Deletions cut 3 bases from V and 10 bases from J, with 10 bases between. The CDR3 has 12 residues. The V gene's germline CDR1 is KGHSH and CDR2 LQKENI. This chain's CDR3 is CASSPLSGEQFF. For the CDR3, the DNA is TGTGCCAGCTCACCCCTCAGCGGGGAGCAGTTCTTC.

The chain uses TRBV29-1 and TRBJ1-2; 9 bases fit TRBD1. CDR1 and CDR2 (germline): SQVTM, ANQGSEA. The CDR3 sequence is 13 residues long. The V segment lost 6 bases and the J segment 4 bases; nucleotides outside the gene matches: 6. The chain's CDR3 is CSVTPGQGYGYTF. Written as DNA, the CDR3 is TGCAGCGTCACGCCGGGACAGGGCTATGGCTACACCTTC. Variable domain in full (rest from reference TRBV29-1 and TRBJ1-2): SAVISQKPSRDICQRGTSLTIQCQVDSQVTMMFWYRQQPGQSLTLIATANQGSEATYESGFVIDKFPISRPNLTFSTLTVSNMSPEDSSIYLCSVTPGQGYGYTFGSGTRLTVV.

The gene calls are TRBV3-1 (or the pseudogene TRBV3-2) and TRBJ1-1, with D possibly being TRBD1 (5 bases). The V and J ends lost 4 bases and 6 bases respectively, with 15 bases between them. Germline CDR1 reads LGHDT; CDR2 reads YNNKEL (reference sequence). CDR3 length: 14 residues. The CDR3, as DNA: TGTGCCAGCAGCCGCAAGCAGGGAAAGTCTGAAGCTTTCTTT. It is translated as CASSRKQGKSEAFF.

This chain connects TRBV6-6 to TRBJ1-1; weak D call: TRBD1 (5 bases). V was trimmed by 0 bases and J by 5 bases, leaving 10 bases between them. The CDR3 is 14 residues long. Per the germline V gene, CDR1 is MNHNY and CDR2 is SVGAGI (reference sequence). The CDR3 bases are TGTGCCAGCAGTTACTCGGCGGGGGTGACTGAAGCTTTCTTT. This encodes CASSYSAGVTEAFF.

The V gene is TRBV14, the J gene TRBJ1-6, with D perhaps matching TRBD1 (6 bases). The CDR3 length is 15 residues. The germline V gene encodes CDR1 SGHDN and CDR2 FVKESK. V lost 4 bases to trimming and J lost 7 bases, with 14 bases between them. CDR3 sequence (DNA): TGTGCCAGCAGCCCCCAGGGGAAGGCGAATTCACCCCTCCACTTT. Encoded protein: CASSPQGKANSPLHF. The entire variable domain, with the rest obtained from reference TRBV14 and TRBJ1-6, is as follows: EAGVTQFPSHSVIEKGQTVTLRCDPISGHDNLYWYRRVMGKEIKFLLHFVKESKQDESGMPNNRFLAERTGGTYSTLKVQPAELEDSGVYFCASSPQGKANSPLHFGNGTRLTVT.